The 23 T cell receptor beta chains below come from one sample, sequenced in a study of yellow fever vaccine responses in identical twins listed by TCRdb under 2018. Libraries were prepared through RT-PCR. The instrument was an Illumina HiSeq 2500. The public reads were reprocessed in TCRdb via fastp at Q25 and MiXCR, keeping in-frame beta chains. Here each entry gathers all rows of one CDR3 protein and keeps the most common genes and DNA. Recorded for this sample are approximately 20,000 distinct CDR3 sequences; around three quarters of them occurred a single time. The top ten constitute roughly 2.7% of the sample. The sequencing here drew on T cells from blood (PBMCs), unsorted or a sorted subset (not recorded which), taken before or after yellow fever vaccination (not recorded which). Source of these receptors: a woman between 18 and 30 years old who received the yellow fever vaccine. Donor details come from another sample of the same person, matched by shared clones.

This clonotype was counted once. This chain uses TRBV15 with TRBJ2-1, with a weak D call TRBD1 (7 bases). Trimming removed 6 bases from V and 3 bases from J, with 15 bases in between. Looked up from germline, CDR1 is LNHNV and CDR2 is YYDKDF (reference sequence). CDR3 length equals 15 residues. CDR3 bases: TGTGCCACCAGTGGAGGGACAGCGAACTACAATGAGCAGTTCTTC. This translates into CATSGGTANYNEQFF. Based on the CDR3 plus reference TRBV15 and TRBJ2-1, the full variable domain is DAMVIQNPRYQVTQFGKPVTLSCSQTLNHNVMYWYQQKSSQAPKLLFHYYDKDFNNEADTPDNFQSRRPNTSFCFLDIRSPGLGDTAMYLCATSGGTANYNEQFFGPGTRLTVL.

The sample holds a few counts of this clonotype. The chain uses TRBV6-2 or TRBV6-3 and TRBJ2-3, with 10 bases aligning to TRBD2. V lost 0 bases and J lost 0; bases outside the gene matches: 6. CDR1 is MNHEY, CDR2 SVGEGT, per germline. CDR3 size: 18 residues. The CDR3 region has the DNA TGTGCCAGCAGTTACTCCCCTAGCGGGGGAACTAGCACAGATACGCAGTATTTT. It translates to CASSYSPSGGTSTDTQYF.

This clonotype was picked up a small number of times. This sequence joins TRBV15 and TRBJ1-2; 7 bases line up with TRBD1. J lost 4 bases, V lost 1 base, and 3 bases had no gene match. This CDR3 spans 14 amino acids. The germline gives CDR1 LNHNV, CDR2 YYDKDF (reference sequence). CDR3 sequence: CATSRAGGPYGYTF. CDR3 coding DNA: TGTGCCACCAGCAGAGCAGGGGGGCCCTATGGCTACACCTTC. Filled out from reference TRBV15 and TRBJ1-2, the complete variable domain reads DAMVIQNPRYQVTQFGKPVTLSCSQTLNHNVMYWYQQKSSQAPKLLFHYYDKDFNNEADTPDNFQSRRPNTSFCFLDIRSPGLGDTAMYLCATSRAGGPYGYTFGSGTRLTVV.

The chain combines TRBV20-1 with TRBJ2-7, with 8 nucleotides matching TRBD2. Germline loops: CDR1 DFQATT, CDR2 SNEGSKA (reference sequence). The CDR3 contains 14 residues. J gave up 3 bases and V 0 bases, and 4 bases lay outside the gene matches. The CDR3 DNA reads TGCAGTGCTAGAGATTCGGCGGGAGGCTACGAGCAGTACTTC. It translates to CSARDSAGGYEQYF.

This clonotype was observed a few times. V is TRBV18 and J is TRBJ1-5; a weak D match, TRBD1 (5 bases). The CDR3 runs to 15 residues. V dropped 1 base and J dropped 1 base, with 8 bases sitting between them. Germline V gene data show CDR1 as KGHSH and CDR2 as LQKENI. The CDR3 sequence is CASSPRGESNQPQHF. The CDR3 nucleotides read TGTGCCAGCTCACCACGGGGGGAGAGCAATCAGCCCCAGCATTTT.

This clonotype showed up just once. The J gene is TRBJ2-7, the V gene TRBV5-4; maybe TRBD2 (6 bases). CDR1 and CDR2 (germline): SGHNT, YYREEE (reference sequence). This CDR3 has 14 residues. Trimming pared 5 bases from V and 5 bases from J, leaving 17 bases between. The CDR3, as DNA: TGTGCCAGCAGGTGGTACGGGAGCCCCAACGAGCAGTACTTC. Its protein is CASRWYGSPNEQYF. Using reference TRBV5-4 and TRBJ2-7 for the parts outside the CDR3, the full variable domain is ETGVTQSPTHLIKTRGQQVTLRCSSQSGHNTVSWYQQALGQGPQFIFQYYREEENGRGNFPPRFSGLQFPNYSSELNVNALELDDSALYLCASRWYGSPNEQYFGPGTRLTVT.

Here the CDR3 DNA reads TGTGCCACCCGGGGACTAGCGGAACACAATGAGCAGTTCTTC. Translation gives CATRGLAEHNEQFF. V and J are TRBV10-3 and TRBJ2-1, with 11 bases lining up with TRBD2. Germline lookup yields CDR1 ENHRY and CDR2 SYGVKD. The V and J ends lost 10 bases and 5 bases, in that order; junction bases with no gene match: 7. The CDR3 length is 14 residues.

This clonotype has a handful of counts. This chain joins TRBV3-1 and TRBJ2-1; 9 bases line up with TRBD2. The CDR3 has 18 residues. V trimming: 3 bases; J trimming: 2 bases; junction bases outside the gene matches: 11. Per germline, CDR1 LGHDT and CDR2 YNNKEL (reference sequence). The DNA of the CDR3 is TGTGCCAGCAGCCAGAACTCCTATAGCGGGAGTACCTACAATGAGCAGTTCTTC. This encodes CASSQNSYSGSTYNEQFF.

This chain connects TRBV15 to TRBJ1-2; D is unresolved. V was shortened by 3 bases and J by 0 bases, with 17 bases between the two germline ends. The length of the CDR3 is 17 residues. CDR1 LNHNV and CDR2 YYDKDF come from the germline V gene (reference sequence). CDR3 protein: CATSRAPRGKANYGYTF. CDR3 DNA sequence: TGTGCCACCAGCAGGGCGCCGCGGGGAAAAGCTAACTATGGCTACACCTTC.

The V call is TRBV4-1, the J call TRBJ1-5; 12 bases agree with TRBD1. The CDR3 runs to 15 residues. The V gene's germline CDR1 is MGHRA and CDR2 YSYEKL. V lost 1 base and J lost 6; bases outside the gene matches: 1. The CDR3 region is CASSQGDRGLQPQHF. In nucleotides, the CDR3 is TGCGCCAGCAGCCAAGGGGACAGGGGGCTTCAGCCCCAGCATTTT.

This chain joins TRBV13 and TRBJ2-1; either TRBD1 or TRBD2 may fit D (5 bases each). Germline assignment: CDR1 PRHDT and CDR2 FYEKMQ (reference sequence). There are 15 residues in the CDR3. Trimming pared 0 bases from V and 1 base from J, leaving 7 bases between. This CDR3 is CASSLGGASYNEQFF. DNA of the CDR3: TGTGCCAGCAGCTTAGGCGGGGCTTCCTACAATGAGCAGTTCTTC. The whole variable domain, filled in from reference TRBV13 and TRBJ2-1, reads AAGVIQSPRHLIKEKRETATLKCYPIPRHDTVYWYQQGPGQDPQFLISFYEKMQSDKGSIPDRFSAQQFSDYHSELNMSSLELGDSALYFCASSLGGASYNEQFFGPGTRLTVL.

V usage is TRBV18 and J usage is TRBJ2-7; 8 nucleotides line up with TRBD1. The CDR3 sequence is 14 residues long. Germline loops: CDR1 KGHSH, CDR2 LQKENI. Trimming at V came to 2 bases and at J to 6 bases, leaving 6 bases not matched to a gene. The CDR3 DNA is TGTGCCAGCTCACCAAGGCAGGGGGCGGGCGAGCAGTACGTC. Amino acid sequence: CASSPRQGAGEQYV.

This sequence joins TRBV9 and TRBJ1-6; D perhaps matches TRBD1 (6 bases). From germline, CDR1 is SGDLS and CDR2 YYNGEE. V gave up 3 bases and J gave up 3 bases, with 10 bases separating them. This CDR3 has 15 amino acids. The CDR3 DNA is TGTGCCAGCAGCGCGTCGACAGGCTATAATTCACCCCTCCACTTT. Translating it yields CASSASTGYNSPLHF. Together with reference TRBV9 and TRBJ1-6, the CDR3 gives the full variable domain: DSGVTQTPKHLITATGQRVTLRCSPRSGDLSVYWYQQSLDQGLQFLIQYYNGEERAKGNILERFSAQQFPDLHSELNLSSLELGDSALYFCASSASTGYNSPLHFGNGTRLTVT.

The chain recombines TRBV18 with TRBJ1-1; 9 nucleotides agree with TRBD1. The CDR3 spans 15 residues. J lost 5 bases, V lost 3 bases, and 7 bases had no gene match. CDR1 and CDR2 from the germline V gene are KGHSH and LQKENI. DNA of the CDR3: TGTGCCAGCTCACCCGGAACAGGGGGCGATACTGAAGCTTTCTTT. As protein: CASSPGTGGDTEAFF.

The CDR3 loop is CARIYSRGLNTEAFF. CDR3 DNA sequence: TGTGCCCGCATTTACTCTAGGGGGCTTAACACTGAAGCTTTCTTT. The chain couples TRBV6-5 to TRBJ1-1, with 7 bases fitting TRBD1. Germline V gene data show CDR1 as MNHEY and CDR2 as SVGAGI. With 11 bases clipped from V and 2 bases from J, the junction kept 14 bases outside the gene matches. The CDR3 runs 15 residues.

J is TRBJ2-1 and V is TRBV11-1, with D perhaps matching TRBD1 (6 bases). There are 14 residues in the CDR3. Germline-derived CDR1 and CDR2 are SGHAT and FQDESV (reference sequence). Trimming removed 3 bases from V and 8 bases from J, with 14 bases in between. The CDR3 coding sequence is TGTGCCAGCAGCTTTCAGGGGATAATTTATGAGCAGTTCTTC. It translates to CASSFQGIIYEQFF.

CDR3 bases: TGCAGCGTTGTGAGGTTAGCTAGTCGGGAGCAGTTCTTC. Its protein is CSVVRLASREQFF. J is TRBJ2-1 and V is TRBV29-1, with D uncertain. Trimming took off 4 bases at V and 10 bases at J, with 17 bases between the two ends. Per the germline V gene, CDR1 is SQVTM and CDR2 is ANQGSEA. There are 13 residues in the CDR3.

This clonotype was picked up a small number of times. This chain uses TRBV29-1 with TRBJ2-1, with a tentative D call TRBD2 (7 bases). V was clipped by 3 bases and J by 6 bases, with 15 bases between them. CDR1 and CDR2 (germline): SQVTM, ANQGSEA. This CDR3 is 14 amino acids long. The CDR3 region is CSVDPGGVFNEQFF. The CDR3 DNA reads TGCAGCGTTGATCCGGGGGGCGTCTTCAATGAGCAGTTCTTC.

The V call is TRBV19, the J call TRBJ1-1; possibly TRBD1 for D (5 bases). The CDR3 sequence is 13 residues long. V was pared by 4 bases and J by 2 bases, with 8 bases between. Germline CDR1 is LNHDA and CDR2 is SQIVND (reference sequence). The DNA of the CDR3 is TGTGCCAGTAGTAGCAGGGAAAACACTGAAGCTTTCTTT. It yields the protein CASSSRENTEAFF. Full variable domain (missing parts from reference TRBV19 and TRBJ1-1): DGGITQSPKYLFRKEGQNVTLSCEQNLNHDAMYWYRQDPGQGLRLIYYSQIVNDFQKGDIAEGYSVSREKKESFPLTVTSAQKNPTAFYLCASSSRENTEAFFGQGTRLTVV.

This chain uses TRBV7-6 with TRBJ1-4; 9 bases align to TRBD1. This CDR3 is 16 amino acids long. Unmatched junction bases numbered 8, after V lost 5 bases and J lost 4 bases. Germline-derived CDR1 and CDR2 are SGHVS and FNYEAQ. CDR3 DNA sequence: TGTGCCAGCAGCCTAGGCCCGGGACAGGGTAATGAAAAACTGTTTTTT. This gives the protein CASSLGPGQGNEKLFF.

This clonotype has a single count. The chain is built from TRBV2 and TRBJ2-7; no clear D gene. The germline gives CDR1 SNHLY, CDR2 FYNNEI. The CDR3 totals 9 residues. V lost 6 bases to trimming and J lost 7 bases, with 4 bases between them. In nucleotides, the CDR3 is TGTGCCAGCAGCCCAGAGCAGTACTTC. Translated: CASSPEQYF.

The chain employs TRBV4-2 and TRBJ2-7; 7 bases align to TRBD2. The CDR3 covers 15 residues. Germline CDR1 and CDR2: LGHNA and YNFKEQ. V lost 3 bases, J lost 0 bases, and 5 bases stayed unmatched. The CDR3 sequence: CASSQGGWSSYEQYF. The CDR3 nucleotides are TGTGCCAGCAGCCAGGGGGGGTGGAGCTCCTACGAGCAGTACTTC.

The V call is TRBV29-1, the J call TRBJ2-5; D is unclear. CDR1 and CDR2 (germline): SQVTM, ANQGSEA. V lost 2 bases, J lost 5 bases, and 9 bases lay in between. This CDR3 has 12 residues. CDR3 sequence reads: CSVESSLETQYF. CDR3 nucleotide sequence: TGCAGCGTTGAAAGCTCCTTGGAGACCCAGTACTTC.